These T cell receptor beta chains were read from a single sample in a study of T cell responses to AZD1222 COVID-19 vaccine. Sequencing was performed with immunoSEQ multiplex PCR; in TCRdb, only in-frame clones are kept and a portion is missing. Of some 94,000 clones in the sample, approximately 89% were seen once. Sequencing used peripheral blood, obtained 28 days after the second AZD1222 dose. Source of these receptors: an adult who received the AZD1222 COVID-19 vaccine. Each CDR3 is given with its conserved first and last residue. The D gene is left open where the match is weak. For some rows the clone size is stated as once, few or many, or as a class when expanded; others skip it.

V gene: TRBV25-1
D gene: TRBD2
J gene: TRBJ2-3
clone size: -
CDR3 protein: CASRSGGASDTQYF
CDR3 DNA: TGTGCCAGCCGTAGCGGGGGGGCCTCAGATACGCAGTATTTT

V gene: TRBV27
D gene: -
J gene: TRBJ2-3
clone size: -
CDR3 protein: CASSLLGPGITDTQYF
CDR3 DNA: TGTGCCAGCAGTTTACTAGGGCCAGGAATTACAGATACGCAGTATTTT

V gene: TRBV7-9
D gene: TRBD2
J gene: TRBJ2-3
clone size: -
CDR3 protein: CASSTGLADTDTQYF
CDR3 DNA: TGTGCCAGCAGCACCGGACTAGCGGACACAGATACGCAGTATTTT

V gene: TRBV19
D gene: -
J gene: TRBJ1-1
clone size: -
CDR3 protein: CASSIDREGNTEAFF
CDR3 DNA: TGTGCCAGTAGTATAGACCGGGAGGGGAACACTGAAGCTTTCTTT

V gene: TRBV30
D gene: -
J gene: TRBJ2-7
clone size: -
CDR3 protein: CAWGSPSYEQYF
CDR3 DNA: TGTGCCTGGGGGTCCCCTAGCTACGAGCAGTACTTC

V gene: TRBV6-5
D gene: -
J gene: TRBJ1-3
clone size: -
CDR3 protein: CASISLRGSGNTIYF
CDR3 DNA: TGTGCCAGCATCTCACTCCGGGGCTCTGGAAACACCATATATTTT

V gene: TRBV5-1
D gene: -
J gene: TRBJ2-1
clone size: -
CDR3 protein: CASSLAPVGAYNEQFF
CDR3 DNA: TGCGCCAGCAGCTTGGCCCCGGTTGGGGCGTACAATGAGCAGTTCTTC

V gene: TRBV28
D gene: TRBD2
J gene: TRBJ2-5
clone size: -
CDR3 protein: CASRRLAGGQETQYF
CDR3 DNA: TGTGCCAGCAGAAGATTAGCGGGGGGGCAAGAGACCCAGTACTTC

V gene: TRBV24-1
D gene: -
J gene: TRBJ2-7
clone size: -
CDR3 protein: CATSGGARNEQYF
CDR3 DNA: TGTGCCACCAGTGGGGGGGCGCGGAACGAGCAGTACTTC

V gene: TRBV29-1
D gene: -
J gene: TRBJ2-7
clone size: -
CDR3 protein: CSVEGFGDKTSYEQYF
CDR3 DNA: TGCAGCGTTGAAGGGTTTGGGGACAAGACGTCCTACGAGCAGTACTTC

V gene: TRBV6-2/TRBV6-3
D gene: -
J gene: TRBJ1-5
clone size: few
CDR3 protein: CASSSGQPQHF
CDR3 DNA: TGTGCCAGCAGTTCAGGTCAGCCCCAGCATTTT

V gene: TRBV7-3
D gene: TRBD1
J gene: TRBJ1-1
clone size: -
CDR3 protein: CASSPNRGKHEAFF
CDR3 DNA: TGTGCCAGCAGCCCCAACAGGGGAAAACATGAAGCTTTCTTT

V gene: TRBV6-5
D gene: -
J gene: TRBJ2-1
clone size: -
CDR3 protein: CASSYYSSSYNEQFF
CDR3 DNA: TGTGCCAGCAGTTACTATAGTAGCTCCTACAATGAGCAGTTCTTC

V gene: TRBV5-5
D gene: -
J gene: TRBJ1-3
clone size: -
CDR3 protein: CASSLITGTSSGNTIYF
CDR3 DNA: TGTGCCAGCAGCTTGATTACCGGGACTAGCTCTGGAAACACCATATATTTT

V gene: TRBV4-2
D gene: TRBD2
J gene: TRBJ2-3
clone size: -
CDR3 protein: CASSQDLTGGRPDTQYF
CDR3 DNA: TGTGCCAGCAGCCAAGATTTAACCGGGGGGAGACCAGATACGCAGTATTTT

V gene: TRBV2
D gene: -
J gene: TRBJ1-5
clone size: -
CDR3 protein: CASRGEGNQPQHF
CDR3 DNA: TGTGCCAGCAGGGGGGAAGGCAATCAGCCCCAGCATTTT

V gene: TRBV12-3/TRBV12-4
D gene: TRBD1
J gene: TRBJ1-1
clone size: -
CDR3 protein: CASSMGQPEEAFF
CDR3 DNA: TGTGCCAGCAGCATGGGACAGCCAGAAGAAGCTTTCTTT

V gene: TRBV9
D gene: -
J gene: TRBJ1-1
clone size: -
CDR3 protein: CASSVGGRPNTEAFF
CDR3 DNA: TGTGCCAGCAGCGTAGGGGGAAGACCGAACACTGAAGCTTTCTTT

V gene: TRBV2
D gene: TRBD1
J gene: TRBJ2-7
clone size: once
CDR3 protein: CASQGADDEQYF
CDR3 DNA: TGTGCCAGCCAGGGGGCAGATGACGAGCAGTACTTC

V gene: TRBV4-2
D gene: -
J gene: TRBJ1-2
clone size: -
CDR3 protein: CASSEGPGAQIYGYTF
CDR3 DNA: TGTGCCAGCAGCGAGGGCCCGGGGGCGCAGATTTATGGCTACACCTTC

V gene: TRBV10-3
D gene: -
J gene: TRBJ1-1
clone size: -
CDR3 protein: CAIRAGRVNTEAFF
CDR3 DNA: TGTGCCATCAGGGCGGGACGGGTGAACACTGAAGCTTTCTTT

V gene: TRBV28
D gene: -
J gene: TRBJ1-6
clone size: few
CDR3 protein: CAIPTTPGGKGNSPLHF
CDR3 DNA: TGTGCCATCCCTACGACACCGGGGGGAAAGGGTAATTCACCCCTCCACTTT

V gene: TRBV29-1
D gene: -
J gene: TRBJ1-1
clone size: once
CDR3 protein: CSVVSTEAFF
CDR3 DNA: TGCAGCGTTGTATCCACTGAAGCTTTCTTT

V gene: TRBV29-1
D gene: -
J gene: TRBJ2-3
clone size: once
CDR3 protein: CSAARELSTDTQYF
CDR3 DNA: TGCAGCGCTGCCAGGGAGCTTAGCACAGATACGCAGTATTTT

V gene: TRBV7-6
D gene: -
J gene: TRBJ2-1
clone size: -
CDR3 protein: CASSLVVFSHPFEQFF
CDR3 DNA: TGTGCCAGCAGCTTAGTTGTTTTCTCACACCCGTTTGAGCAGTTCTTC

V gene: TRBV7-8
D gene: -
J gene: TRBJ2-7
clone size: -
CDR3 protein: CASSPNYEQYF
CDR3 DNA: TGTGCCAGCAGCCCCAACTACGAGCAGTACTTC

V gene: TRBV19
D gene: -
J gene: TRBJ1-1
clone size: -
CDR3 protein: CASRGLGAFF
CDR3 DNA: TGTGCCAGTAGAGGCCTTGGAGCTTTCTTT

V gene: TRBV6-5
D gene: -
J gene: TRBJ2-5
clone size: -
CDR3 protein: CASREETQYF
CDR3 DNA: TGTGCCAGCAGAGAGGAGACCCAGTACTTC

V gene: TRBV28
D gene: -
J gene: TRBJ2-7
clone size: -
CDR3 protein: CASNLGGDLTAHF
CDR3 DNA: TGTGCCAGCAACTTAGGCGGGGACCTTACGGCGCACTTC

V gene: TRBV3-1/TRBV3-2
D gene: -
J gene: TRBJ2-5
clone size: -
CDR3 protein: CASSQEGVRHDRPRETQYF
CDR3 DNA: TGTGCCAGCAGCCAAGAAGGGGTGAGACACGACCGCCCAAGAGAGACCCAGTACTTC

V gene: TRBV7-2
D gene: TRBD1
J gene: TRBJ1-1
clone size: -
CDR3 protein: CASSLFQGANTEAFF
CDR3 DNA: TGTGCCAGCAGCTTATTCCAGGGGGCGAACACTGAAGCTTTCTTT

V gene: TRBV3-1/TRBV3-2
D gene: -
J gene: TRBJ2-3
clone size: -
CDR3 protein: CASSQAPTSTDTQYF
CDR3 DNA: TGTGCCAGCAGCCAAGCCCCGACTAGCACAGATACGCAGTATTTT

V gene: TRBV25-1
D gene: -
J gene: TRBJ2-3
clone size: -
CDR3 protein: CASPQVVEGATDTQYF
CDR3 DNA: TGTGCCAGCCCGCAAGTGGTAGAAGGGGCCACAGATACGCAGTATTTT

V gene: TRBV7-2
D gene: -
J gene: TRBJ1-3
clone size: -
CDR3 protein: CASSPGTSGNTIYF
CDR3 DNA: TGTGCCAGCAGCCCTGGGACATCTGGAAACACCATATATTTT

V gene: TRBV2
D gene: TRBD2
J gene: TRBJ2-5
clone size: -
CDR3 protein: CASRRGGETQYF
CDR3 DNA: TGTGCCAGCCGGCGGGGGGGCGAGACCCAGTACTTC